The rows below give T cell receptor beta chains drawn from one sample of a study of T cell changes during pregnancy in multiple sclerosis. TCRdb's table, derived via immunoSEQ multiplex PCR, lists solely in-frame clones and lacks some. The top ten clones hold 2.3% of a sample with about 67,000 clones, about 91% of them seen once. Specimen: peripheral blood, collected in the first trimester of pregnancy. The receptors originated from a female donor with multiple sclerosis, enrolled in a pregnancy study. Both conserved end residues are part of each CDR3. D genes are given only for firm matches. Expanded clones are given a class, and other clones once, few, many or no size at all.

abundance: .
d_gene: .
v_gene: TRBV19
j_gene: TRBJ2-7
CDR3nt: TGTGCCAGTAGTATACTAGGTTCTTCCTACGAGCAGTACTTC
CDR3aa: CASSILGSSYEQYF

abundance: .
d_gene: TRBD1
v_gene: TRBV18
j_gene: TRBJ1-4
CDR3nt: TGTGCCAGCTCACCACTCTGGACAGGGGCGGATGAAAAACTGTTTTTT
CDR3aa: CASSPLWTGADEKLFF

abundance: few
d_gene: .
v_gene: TRBV7-6
j_gene: TRBJ2-3
CDR3nt: TGTGCCAGCAGCTTCCCAGGGCGTCTAGATACGCAGTATTTT
CDR3aa: CASSFPGRLDTQYF

abundance: .
d_gene: TRBD2
v_gene: TRBV7-3
j_gene: TRBJ2-1
CDR3nt: TGTGCCAGCAGTGACTTCGGGGGGAGCTCCTACAATGAGCAGTTCTTC
CDR3aa: CASSDFGGSSYNEQFF

abundance: few
d_gene: .
v_gene: TRBV2
j_gene: TRBJ1-1
CDR3nt: TGTGCCAGCATCGGGGGGAAGAACACTGAAGCTTTCTTT
CDR3aa: CASIGGKNTEAFF

abundance: .
d_gene: TRBD1
v_gene: TRBV19
j_gene: TRBJ2-7
CDR3nt: TGTGCCAGTAGTATTATCGGGACAGAGGGCTACGAGCAGTACTTC
CDR3aa: CASSIIGTEGYEQYF

abundance: .
d_gene: TRBD2
v_gene: TRBV28
j_gene: TRBJ2-1
CDR3nt: TGTGCCAGCCGGGAGGAGCGCGGGTCCTACAATGAGCAGTTCTTC
CDR3aa: CASREERGSYNEQFF

abundance: .
d_gene: TRBD1
v_gene: TRBV30
j_gene: TRBJ2-7
CDR3nt: TGTGCCTGGGGGACAGGGGCCCTCCAGGGGTACGAGCAGTACTTC
CDR3aa: CAWGTGALQGYEQYF

abundance: .
d_gene: .
v_gene: TRBV30
j_gene: TRBJ1-1
CDR3nt: TGTGCCTTCAGCAGGGAAACTGAAGCTTTCTTT
CDR3aa: CAFSRETEAFF

abundance: once
d_gene: .
v_gene: TRBV30
j_gene: TRBJ2-2
CDR3nt: TGTGCCCAGAACACCGGGGAGCTGTTTTTT
CDR3aa: CAQNTGELFF

abundance: .
d_gene: TRBD2
v_gene: TRBV11-2
j_gene: TRBJ2-1
CDR3nt: TGTGCCAGCAGCCCCGGGACTAGCGGGAGGGTCAATGAGCAGTTCTTC
CDR3aa: CASSPGTSGRVNEQFF

abundance: .
d_gene: .
v_gene: TRBV4-2
j_gene: TRBJ1-6
CDR3nt: TGTGCCAGCAGCCTCAAAGGAGTGACAGGAGAAGATAATTCACCCCTCCACTTT
CDR3aa: CASSLKGVTGEDNSPLHF

abundance: .
d_gene: .
v_gene: TRBV28
j_gene: TRBJ1-2
CDR3nt: TGTGCCAGCAGTAAACGGAGGGGAGGGTACAACTATGGCTACACCTTC
CDR3aa: CASSKRRGGYNYGYTF

abundance: .
d_gene: .
v_gene: TRBV6-1
j_gene: TRBJ2-7
CDR3nt: TGTGCCACCGCGAGGGACTACGAGCAGTACTTC
CDR3aa: CATARDYEQYF

abundance: once
d_gene: TRBD1
v_gene: TRBV5-6
j_gene: TRBJ2-7
CDR3nt: TGTGCCAGCAGCTTGCAGGGACAGGGAGGTTACGAGCAGTACTTC
CDR3aa: CASSLQGQGGYEQYF

abundance: .
d_gene: TRBD1
v_gene: TRBV27
j_gene: TRBJ1-4
CDR3nt: TGTGCATCCGCAGGGGGTGAAAAACTGTTTTTT
CDR3aa: CASAGGEKLFF

abundance: .
d_gene: TRBD1
v_gene: TRBV30
j_gene: TRBJ1-2
CDR3nt: TGTGCCTGGAGTCCCAGGGGGCTGGGTGGCTACACCTTC
CDR3aa: CAWSPRGLGGYTF

abundance: few
d_gene: .
v_gene: TRBV20-1
j_gene: TRBJ1-1
CDR3nt: TGCAGTGCTACTAACACTGAAGCTTTCTTT
CDR3aa: CSATNTEAFF

abundance: .
d_gene: TRBD2
v_gene: TRBV27
j_gene: TRBJ2-1
CDR3nt: TGTGCCAGCAGTGACGCGGGGGGGCGAATAAATGAGCAGTTCTTC
CDR3aa: CASSDAGGRINEQFF

abundance: .
d_gene: TRBD1
v_gene: TRBV5-1
j_gene: TRBJ2-7
CDR3nt: TGCGCCAGCAGCTTTGAGGGGGCGCTGGATGAGCAGTACTTC
CDR3aa: CASSFEGALDEQYF

abundance: .
d_gene: .
v_gene: TRBV6-1
j_gene: TRBJ2-7
CDR3nt: TGTGCCAGCAGTGATGAAGCGAGAGCGTCGTCCTACGAGCAGTACTTC
CDR3aa: CASSDEARASSYEQYF

abundance: .
d_gene: TRBD2
v_gene: TRBV6-5
j_gene: TRBJ2-7
CDR3nt: TGTGCCAGCAGCAGTCGACTAGCGGGAGGGTACGAGCAGTACTTC
CDR3aa: CASSSRLAGGYEQYF

abundance: .
d_gene: .
v_gene: TRBV5-1
j_gene: TRBJ1-1
CDR3nt: TGCGCCACCAAAGCCAATACCGGGGAAGCTTTCTTT
CDR3aa: CATKANTGEAFF

abundance: .
d_gene: TRBD1
v_gene: TRBV19
j_gene: TRBJ2-6
CDR3nt: TGTGCCAGTACAAGGACAGGGGGCTCTGGGGCCAACGTCCTGACTTTC
CDR3aa: CASTRTGGSGANVLTF

abundance: .
d_gene: .
v_gene: TRBV7-9
j_gene: TRBJ1-5
CDR3nt: TGTGCCAGCGAGTCCCCGAATCAGCCCCAGCATTTT
CDR3aa: CASESPNQPQHF

abundance: .
d_gene: .
v_gene: TRBV5-1
j_gene: TRBJ2-7
CDR3nt: TGCGCCAGCAGCCCGGCCCTAGCCAATTACGAGCAGTACTTC
CDR3aa: CASSPALANYEQYF